Presented here are 8 T cell receptor beta chains from one specimen sequenced in a study of breast tumors, draining lymph nodes, adjacent tissues. TCRdb reprocessed the multiplex PCR reads via MiXCR and lists one record per CDR3 protein. The sample lists roughly 14,000 distinct CDR3 sequences, roughly 50% occurring once. The sequenced sample was tumor-adjacent breast tissue. The source is a female donor with breast cancer. Some clones in this sample may be carry-over from other donors' samples.

By share of the sample, this clonotype is medium-sized. The rearrangement uses TRBV20-1 and TRBJ2-1; 14 nucleotides line up with TRBD2. The V segment lost 4 bases and the J segment 6 bases; nucleotides outside the gene matches: 5. The CDR3 is 15 residues long. Germline CDR1 and CDR2: DFQATT and SNEGSKA (reference sequence). CDR3 amino acids: CSAMHGTSGSNEQFF. As DNA, the CDR3 is TGCAGTGCTATGCATGGGACTAGCGGGAGCAATGAGCAGTTCTTC.

The chain uses TRBV10-3 and TRBJ2-7; D is ambiguous. The germline V gene encodes CDR1 ENHRY and CDR2 SYGVKD. Trimming took off 2 bases at V and 5 bases at J, with 19 bases between the two ends. The CDR3 length is 16 residues. The CDR3 DNA reads as TGTGCCATCAGTGAGGTTCGTACACCGAACACGGACGAGCAGTACTTC. Translating gives CAISEVRTPNTDEQYF.

This clonotype counts as medium-sized. V is TRBV5-1 and J is TRBJ1-2, with D unresolved. V shed 7 bases and J shed 6 bases, with 13 bases lying between them. Germline CDR1 is SGHRS and CDR2 is YFSETQ. The CDR3 loop spans 12 amino acids. The CDR3 DNA is TGCGCCAGCCAGAGTGGTTCACATGGCTACACCTTC. It codes for CASQSGSHGYTF.

This clonotype was found many times. The chain links TRBV28 to TRBJ1-5; unclear D gene. The V end lost 4 bases, the J end lost 7 bases, and 11 bases lay between the germline ends. The V gene's germline CDR1 is MDHEN and CDR2 SYDVKM. The length of the CDR3 is 13 residues. The CDR3 region has the DNA TGTGCCAGCAGTTCACTTAATGGGCAGCCCCAGCATTTT. This sequence encodes CASSSLNGQPQHF.

The gene calls are TRBV7-9 and TRBJ2-2; D gene uncertain. Per germline, CDR1 SEHNR and CDR2 FQNEAQ (reference sequence). The V end lost 4 bases, the J end lost 7 bases, and 10 bases lay between the germline ends. The CDR3 spans 13 residues. The CDR3 coding sequence is TGTGCCAGCAGCTATATAGTGGGCGGGGAGCTGTTTTTT. It translates to CASSYIVGGELFF.

This clonotype was observed a handful of times. The chain is built from TRBV12-3 or TRBV12-4 and TRBJ1-1; 10 nucleotides align to TRBD1. CDR3 length: 14 amino acids. V dropped 6 bases and J dropped 3; count of bases not matched to a gene: 4. The CDR3 loop is CASSPTGGYTEAFF. CDR3 nucleotide sequence: TGTGCCAGCAGCCCGACAGGGGGCTACACTGAAGCTTTCTTT.

Regarding this clonotype: A much bigger clone sits one base away, suggesting this may be a read error. The chain couples TRBV7-3 to TRBJ1-1; no clear D. CDR1 is SGHTA, CDR2 FQGTGA, per germline. This CDR3 region has 13 residues. V gave up 2 bases and J gave up 3 bases, with 7 bases separating them. The CDR3, as DNA: TGTGCCAGCAGCTTAGTAAGGGACACTGAAGCTTTCTTT. It encodes CASSLVRDTEAFF.

In its sample, this clonotype was seen many times. One junction end disagrees with the germline gene, perhaps due to a read error. The chain joins TRBV20-1 to TRBJ2-4; D possibly corresponds to TRBD2 (5 bases). The CDR3 is 11 amino acids. Germline CDR1 is DFQATT and CDR2 is SNEGSKA (reference sequence). CDR3 nucleotides: TGCAGTTCCCGAAAAGGAGGCATTCAGTCCTTC. Translated, it gives CSSRKGGIQSF.